This T cell receptor (beta chain) was observed in a study of monozygotic twins with inflammatory bowel disease. Whole-study findings and limits: Varied immunosuppressive treatments among patients may have increased repertoire variability. Comparison of concordant versus discordant twins revealed no difference in repertoire similarity, possibly due to limited power. Telling different T cell subtypes apart from each other was not possible.

Comments on this clonotype: As yet, its antigen is unknown.

The CDR3 is 12 amino acids. Through template switching, UMIs that included a 6-nucleotide sample barcode were added. TCRdb re-called the 5' RACE reads; every CDR3 protein appears as one record, without DNA. In total, the table holds approximately 400,000 distinct CDR3 sequences. The specimen sequenced was blood. This TCR was sampled from a human donor with ulcerative colitis or Crohn's disease, or a healthy co-twin of an affected twin (not recorded which). The V call is TRBV12-3 or TRBV12-4, the J call TRBJ1-4. CDR3 protein: CASSLRDEKLFF.